This T cell receptor (beta chain) was sequenced in a study of a mutant IDH1 vaccine in newly diagnosed glioma. This CDR3 spans 16 amino acids. V was cut by 3 bases and J by 1 base, with 14 bases left in between. Germline V gene lookup returns CDR1 ENHRY and CDR2 SYGVKD. Method: immunoSEQ multiplex PCR; TCRdb's copy keeps in-frame clones and lacks some. The data contain fewer than 95,000 clones, approximately 75% of them seen just once; the ten biggest clones take up approximately 5.6%. Study results and caveats: Changes in the top peripheral T cell clonotypes seemingly had no bearing on pseudoprogression. Patients mounted vaccine-induced immune responses in 85% to 95% of cases.

This clone was seen a single time. Its antigen is undetermined. Time point reported: week 47, end of study. The vaccine gave 300 ug of a 20-mer mutant IDH1 peptide subcutaneously per dose. This chain connects TRBV10-3 to TRBJ2-3; the D gene could be TRBD1 or TRBD2 (5 bases each). The sequencing here drew on PBMCs, taken from a glioma patient whose treatment included an IDH1 peptide vaccine. This receptor was taken from a man aged 35 to 55 with glioma. The CDR3 nucleotides are TGTGCCATCAGTGACCTGAGAGGGGTGGGCACAGATACGCAGTATTTT. This sequence encodes CAISDLRGVGTDTQYF.